This T cell receptor (beta chain) was recovered during a study of blood T cell repertoires in COVID-19. Study information: The analysed material was cDNA or gDNA that came from T cells, B-cell-depleted T cells, or PBMCs.

Germline CDR1 reads SGHDT; CDR2 reads YYEEEE. This CDR3 has 12 amino acids. The V end lost 4 bases, the J end lost 7 bases, and 11 bases lay between the germline ends. Original data processing: Researchers report that nucleated cell counts were estimated from reference gene primer amplification. Data came from immunoSEQ multiplex PCR; TCRdb stores just in-frame clones and leaves some out. That table furnishes V, J and clone size, whereas the DNA furnished D and trimming. Of nearly 50,000 clones in the sample, under 85% are singletons; the top ten hold 14%. The chain is built from TRBV5-6 and TRBJ2-5; D gene unclear. This clonotype originated in a human donor in a cohort sampled during active COVID-19. Sequencing was carried out using peripheral blood. DNA of the CDR3: TGTGCCAGCAGCAGCGTACCTGGGACCCAGTACTTC. Its protein product is CASSSVPGTQYF. The whole variable domain, remainder taken from reference TRBV5-6 and TRBJ2-5, is DAGVTQSPTHLIKTRGQQVTLRCSPKSGHDTVSWYQQALGQGPQFIFQYYEEEERQRGNFPDRFSGHQFPNYSSELNVNALLLGDSALYLCASSSVPGTQYFGPGTRLLVL.